Listed below are T cell receptor beta chains from one sample, sequenced in a study of human T cells and chemical hapten exposure. TCRdb re-derived calls from the RACE reads in MiXCR, one entry per CDR3 protein. The sample yields around 300,000 distinct CDR3 sequences, approximately 5% seen once. The material sequenced was whole blood, taken in connection with sensitization to the hapten diphenylcyclopropenone (DPC). The receptor set was obtained from a woman between 18 and 30 years old with alopecia areata. Some clones in this sample may be carry-over from other donors' samples. The CDR3 runs from the conserved cysteine through the conserved F or W. The D gene is left open where the match is weak. Only part of the rows carry a size: once, few, many, or a class if the clone is expanded.

V gene	D gene	J gene	clone size	CDR3 protein	CDR3 DNA
TRBV29-1	TRBD2	TRBJ2-1	many	CSVPTGGAGNNEQFF	TGCAGCGTTCCCACCGGGGGGGCCGGGAACAATGAGCAGTTCTTC
TRBV12-3/TRBV12-4	-	TRBJ1-5	few	CASREQGNQPQHF	TGTGCCAGCCGGGAGCAGGGGAATCAGCCCCAGCATTTT
TRBV10-3	-	TRBJ2-7	-	CAISDPPEASYEQYF	TGTGCCATCAGTGATCCCCCAGAGGCCTCCTACGAGCAGTACTTC
TRBV4-1	TRBD2	TRBJ2-1	-	CASSQEEASGGIEQFF	TGCGCCAGCAGCCAAGAGGAGGCTAGCGGGGGGATAGAGCAGTTCTTC
TRBV29-1	TRBD2	TRBJ2-1	many	CSVLPPGTMLYNEQFF	TGCAGCGTACTTCCGCCGGGGACTATGCTTTACAATGAGCAGTTCTTC
TRBV14	-	TRBJ2-3	few	CASSLNRADTQYF	TGTGCCAGCAGTCTGAATCGGGCAGATACGCAGTATTTT
TRBV7-2	TRBD1	TRBJ1-4	many	CASSFEDRGRTNEKLFF	TGTGCCAGCAGCTTTGAGGACAGGGGGCGGACTAATGAAAAACTGTTTTTT
TRBV6-5	-	TRBJ2-1	few	CASSHRFQDSLRVVF	TGTGCCAGCAGCCATCGATTTCAGGACAGTTTACGAGTAGTCTTC
TRBV15	TRBD2	TRBJ2-3	many	CATSARELAGGPFPTDTQYF	TGTGCCACCAGCGCACGAGAACTAGCGGGGGGACCATTTCCCACAGATACGCAGTATTTT
TRBV29-1	TRBD2	TRBJ2-1	many	CSVVQRLLAADNEQFF	TGCAGCGTTGTACAAAGGTTACTAGCGGCCGACAATGAGCAGTTCTTC
TRBV11-1	-	TRBJ1-5	-	CASSLHEQQPQHF	TGTGCCAGCAGCTTGCACGAACAGCAGCCCCAGCATTTT
TRBV24-1	-	TRBJ2-4	many	CATSDLHCLAKNIQYF	TGTGCCACCAGTGATTTGCACTGTTTAGCCAAAAACATTCAGTACTTC
TRBV7-9	TRBD1	TRBJ1-6	many	CASSSTGGFSPLHF	TGTGCCAGCAGCTCGACAGGGGGGTTCTCACCCCTCCACTTT
TRBV12-3/TRBV12-4	-	TRBJ1-6	-	CASSLAQGVRPLHF	TGTGCCAGCAGTTTAGCCCAGGGAGTTCGTCCCCTCCACTTT
TRBV6-2/TRBV6-3	-	TRBJ1-1	few	CASSYLASGTEAFF	TGTGCCAGCAGTTACTTAGCCAGTGGAACTGAAGCTTTCTTT
TRBV11-2	-	TRBJ2-7	-	CASSQRTGEQYF	TGTGCCAGCAGCCAGCGGACCGGCGAGCAGTACTTC
TRBV6-6	-	TRBJ2-6	few	CASSSAGSGANVLTF	TGTGCCAGCAGTTCGGCAGGGAGCGGGGCCAACGTCCTGACTTTC
TRBV18	-	TRBJ1-3	many	CASSPPSQGPRSSGNTIYF	TGTGCCAGCTCACCACCAAGCCAGGGCCCGAGGAGCTCTGGAAACACCATATATTTT
TRBV4-3	-	TRBJ2-7	few	CASSQKGGSYEQYF	TGCGCCAGCAGCCAGAAGGGGGGGTCCTACGAGCAGTACTTC
TRBV7-2	-	TRBJ1-6	-	CASRPQGSLHSPLHF	TGTGCCAGCAGGCCGCAAGGATCACTGCATTCACCCCTCCACTTT
TRBV20-1	-	TRBJ1-3	many	CSAGSSGNTIYF	TGCAGTGCGGGCAGCTCTGGAAACACCATATATTTT
TRBV6-7	-	TRBJ1-1	many	CASSYFPLFNEAFF	TGTGCCAGCAGTTACTTCCCGTTGTTTAATGAAGCTTTCTTT
TRBV9	-	TRBJ1-6	many	CASSVGGSSYNSPLHF	TGTGCCAGCAGCGTAGGTGGCAGCTCCTATAATTCACCCCTCCACTTT
TRBV6-2/TRBV6-3	TRBD1	TRBJ2-7	many	CATPDRPEQYF	TGTGCCACCCCGGACAGGCCCGAGCAGTACTTC
TRBV10-3	-	TRBJ2-5	few	CAISQLVQETQYF	TGTGCCATCAGTCAATTAGTCCAAGAGACCCAGTACTTC
TRBV3-1	-	TRBJ2-1	-	CASSLSVISSYNEQFF	TGTGCCAGCAGCCTAAGTGTTATTAGCTCCTACAATGAGCAGTTCTTC
TRBV25-1	-	TRBJ2-5	-	CASSESPRESRSKKETQYF	TGTGCCAGCAGTGAATCCCCGAGGGAGTCCCGAAGTAAAAAAGAGACCCAGTACTTC
TRBV10-3	-	TRBJ1-1	many	CAISESETVHTEAFF	TGTGCCATCAGTGAGTCCGAGACAGTTCACACTGAAGCTTTCTTT
TRBV5-4	-	TRBJ2-7	many	CASSGYRDEQYF	TGTGCCAGCAGCGGTTACAGGGACGAGCAGTACTTC
TRBV6-5	TRBD1	TRBJ1-6	few	CASSTRDRSNSPLHF	TGTGCCAGCAGTACCCGGGACAGGTCAAATTCACCCCTCCACTTT
TRBV28	TRBD1	TRBJ2-6	many	CASSSTGPRPESGANVLTF	TGTGCCAGCAGTTCGACAGGGCCTCGCCCTGAATCTGGGGCCAACGTCCTGACTTTC
TRBV3-1	-	TRBJ1-5	many	CASSQEGWDQPQHF	TGTGCCAGCAGCCAGGAGGGCTGGGATCAGCCCCAGCATTTT